The clone carrying this TCR beta chain was recorded a few times. PCR was performed a second time for about 7 to 12 cycles using a sample-barcoded 5' primer and a J-beta primer mix. TCRdb ran MiXCR on the 5' RACE reads and lists one entry per CDR3 protein. Of hundreds of thousands of distinct CDR3 sequences in the sample, more than 25% are singletons; the top ten hold approximately 15%. PBMCs numbering at least 7 million were isolated per sample. Germline CDR1 is SGHRS and CDR2 is YFSETQ. Between the trimmed V and J ends, which lost 5 bases and 7 bases, there was a span of 13 bases. The CDR3 spans 14 residues. This sample stems from a study of blood T cells in healthy people across ages.

This TCR came from an elderly woman in good health. The sample comprised blood. The rearrangement links TRBV5-1 to TRBJ1-6, with D possibly matching TRBD1 (6 bases). CDR3 DNA: TGCGCCAGCAGGGATCCGGGGGCAAATTCACCCCTCCACTTT. It translates to CASRDPGANSPLHF.